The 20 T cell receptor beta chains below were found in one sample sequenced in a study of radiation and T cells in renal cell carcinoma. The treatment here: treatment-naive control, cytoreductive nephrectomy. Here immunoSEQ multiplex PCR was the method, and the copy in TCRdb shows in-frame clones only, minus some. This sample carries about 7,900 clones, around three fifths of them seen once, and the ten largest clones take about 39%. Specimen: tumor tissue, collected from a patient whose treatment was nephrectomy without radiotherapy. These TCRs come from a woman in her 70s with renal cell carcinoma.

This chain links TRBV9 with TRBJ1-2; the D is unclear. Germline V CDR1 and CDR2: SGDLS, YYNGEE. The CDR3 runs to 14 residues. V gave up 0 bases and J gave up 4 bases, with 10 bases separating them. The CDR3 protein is CASSVESGVYGYTF. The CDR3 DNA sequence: TGTGCCAGCAGCGTAGAATCCGGGGTCTATGGCTACACCTTC.

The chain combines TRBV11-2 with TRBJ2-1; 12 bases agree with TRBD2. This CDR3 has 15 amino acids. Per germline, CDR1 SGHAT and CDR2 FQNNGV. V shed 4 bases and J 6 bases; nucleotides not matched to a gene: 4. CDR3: CASSSSSGGANEQFF. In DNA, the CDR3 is TGTGCCAGCAGCTCCTCTAGCGGGGGGGCCAATGAGCAGTTCTTC.

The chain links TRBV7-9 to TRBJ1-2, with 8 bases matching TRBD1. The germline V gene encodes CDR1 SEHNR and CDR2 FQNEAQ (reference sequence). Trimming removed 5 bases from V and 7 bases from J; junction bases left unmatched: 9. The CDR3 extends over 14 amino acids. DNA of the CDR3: TGTGCCAGCAGCGCCATCCAGGGGGCGGTTGGCTACACCTTC. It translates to CASSAIQGAVGYTF. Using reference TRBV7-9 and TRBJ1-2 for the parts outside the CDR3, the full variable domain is DTGVSQNPRHKITKRGQNVTFRCDPISEHNRLYWYRQTLGQGPEFLTYFQNEAQLEKSRLLSDRFSAERPKGSFSTLEIQRTEQGDSAMYLCASSAIQGAVGYTFGSGTRLTVV.

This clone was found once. CDR3 bases: TGTGCCAGCAGTGATACTAGCGGGGGGATGACTAGCACAGATACGCAGTATTTT. Protein sequence: CASSDTSGGMTSTDTQYF. V usage is TRBV2 and J usage is TRBJ2-3; 12 bases fit TRBD2. The CDR3 sequence is 18 residues long. Trimming at V came to 3 bases and at J to 0 bases, leaving 7 bases not matched to a gene. The germline gives CDR1 SNHLY, CDR2 FYNNEI.

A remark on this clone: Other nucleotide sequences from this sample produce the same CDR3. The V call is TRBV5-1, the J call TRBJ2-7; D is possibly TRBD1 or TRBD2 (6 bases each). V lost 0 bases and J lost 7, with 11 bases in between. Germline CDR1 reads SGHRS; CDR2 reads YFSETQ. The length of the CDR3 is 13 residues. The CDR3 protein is CASSLVRGGEQYF. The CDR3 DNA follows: TGCGCCAGCAGCTTGGTCAGGGGAGGTGAGCAGTACTTC.

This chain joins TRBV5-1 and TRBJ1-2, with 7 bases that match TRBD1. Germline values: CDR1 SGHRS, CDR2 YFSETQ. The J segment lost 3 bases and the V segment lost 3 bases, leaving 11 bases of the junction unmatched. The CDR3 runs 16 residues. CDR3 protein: CASSSAGGGGHYGYTF. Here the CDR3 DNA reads TGCGCCAGCAGCTCCGCAGGGGGAGGGGGTCACTATGGCTACACCTTC.

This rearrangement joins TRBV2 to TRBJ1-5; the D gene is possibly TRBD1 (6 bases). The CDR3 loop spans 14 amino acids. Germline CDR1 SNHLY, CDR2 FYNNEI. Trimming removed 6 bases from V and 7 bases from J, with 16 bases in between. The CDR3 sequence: CASSPRQDLQPQHF. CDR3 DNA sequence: TGTGCCAGCAGCCCACGACAGGACCTACAGCCCCAGCATTTT.

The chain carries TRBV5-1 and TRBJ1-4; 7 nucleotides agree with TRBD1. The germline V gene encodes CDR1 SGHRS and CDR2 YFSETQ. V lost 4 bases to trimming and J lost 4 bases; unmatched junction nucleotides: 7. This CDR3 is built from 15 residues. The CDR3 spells CASSPGTASNEKLFF. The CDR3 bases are TGCGCCAGCAGCCCCGGGACAGCCAGTAATGAAAAACTGTTTTTT.

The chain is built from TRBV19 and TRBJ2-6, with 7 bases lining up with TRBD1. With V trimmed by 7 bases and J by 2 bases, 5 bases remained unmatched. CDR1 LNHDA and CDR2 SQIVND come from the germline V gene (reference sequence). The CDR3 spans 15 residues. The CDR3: CASTIGTAGANVLTF. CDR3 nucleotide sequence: TGTGCCAGTACCATCGGGACAGCTGGGGCCAACGTCCTGACTTTC.

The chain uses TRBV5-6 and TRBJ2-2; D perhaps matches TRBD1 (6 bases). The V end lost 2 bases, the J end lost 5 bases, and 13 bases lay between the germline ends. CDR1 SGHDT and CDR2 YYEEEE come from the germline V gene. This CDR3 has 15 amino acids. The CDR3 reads CASSLPGARTGELFF. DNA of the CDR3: TGTGCCAGCAGCTTACCAGGGGCGCGGACCGGGGAGCTGTTTTTT.

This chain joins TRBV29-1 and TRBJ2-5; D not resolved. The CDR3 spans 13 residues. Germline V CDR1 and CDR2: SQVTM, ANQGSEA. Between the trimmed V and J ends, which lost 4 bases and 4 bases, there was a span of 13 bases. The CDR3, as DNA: TGCAGCGTTGCCCTCTTATTTGGAGAGACCCAGTACTTC. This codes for CSVALLFGETQYF.

CDR3 bases: TGTGCCTGGAGTACGCTGACGGGGTTAACAGATACGCAGTATTTT. Residues: CAWSTLTGLTDTQYF. The genes are TRBV30 and TRBJ2-3, with D tentatively TRBD2 (5 bases). Trimming stripped 2 bases from V and 3 bases from J, with 15 bases between. CDR3 length: 15 residues. Germline CDR1 reads GTSNPN; CDR2 reads SVGIG (reference sequence).

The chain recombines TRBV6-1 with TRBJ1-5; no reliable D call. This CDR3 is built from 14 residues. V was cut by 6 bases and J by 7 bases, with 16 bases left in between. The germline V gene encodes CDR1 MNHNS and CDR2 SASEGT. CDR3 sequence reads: CASSRWGPGQPQHF. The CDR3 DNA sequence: TGTGCCAGCAGCCGCTGGGGTCCGGGGCAGCCCCAGCATTTT.

CDR3 coding DNA: TGCGCCAGCAGCCAAGAAAGAAACAGCCAAGAGACCCAGTACTTC. Translated: CASSQERNSQETQYF. J is TRBJ2-5 and V is TRBV4-1, with D hard to call. CDR1 MGHRA and CDR2 YSYEKL come from the germline V gene. V gave up 0 bases and J gave up 1 base, with 9 bases separating them. The CDR3 spans 15 residues.

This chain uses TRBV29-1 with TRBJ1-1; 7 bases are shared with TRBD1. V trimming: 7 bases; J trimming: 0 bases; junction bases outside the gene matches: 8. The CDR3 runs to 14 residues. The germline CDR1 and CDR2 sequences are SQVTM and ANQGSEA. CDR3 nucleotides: TGCAGCGGGAAGACAGGGACTATGAACACTGAAGCTTTCTTT. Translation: CSGKTGTMNTEAFF.

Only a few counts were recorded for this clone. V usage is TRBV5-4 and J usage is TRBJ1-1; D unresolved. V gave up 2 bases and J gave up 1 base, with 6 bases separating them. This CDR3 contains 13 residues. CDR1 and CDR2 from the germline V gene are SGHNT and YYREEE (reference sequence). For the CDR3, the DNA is TGTGCCAGCAGCTTAGGTGAGAACACTGAAGCTTTCTTT. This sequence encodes CASSLGENTEAFF.

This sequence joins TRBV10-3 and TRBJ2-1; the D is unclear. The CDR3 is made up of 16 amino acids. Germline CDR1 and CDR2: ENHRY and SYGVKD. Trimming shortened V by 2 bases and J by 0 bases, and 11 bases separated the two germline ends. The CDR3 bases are TGTGCCATCAGTGAGACGACGGCTGGCTCCTACAATGAGCAGTTCTTC. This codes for CAISETTAGSYNEQFF.

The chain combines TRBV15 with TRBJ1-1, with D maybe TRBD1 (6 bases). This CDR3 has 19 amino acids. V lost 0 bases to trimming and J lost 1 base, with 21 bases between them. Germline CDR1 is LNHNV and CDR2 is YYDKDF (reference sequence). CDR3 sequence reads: CATSRDWVLPHRENTEAFF. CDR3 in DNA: TGTGCCACCAGCAGAGATTGGGTCCTCCCGCACAGGGAGAACACTGAAGCTTTCTTT.

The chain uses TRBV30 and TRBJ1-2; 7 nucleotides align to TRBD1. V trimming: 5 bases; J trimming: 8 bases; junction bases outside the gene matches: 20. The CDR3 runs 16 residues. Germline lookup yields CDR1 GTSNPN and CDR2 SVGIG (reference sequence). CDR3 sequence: CAWGRDRYSKGGGYTF. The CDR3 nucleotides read TGTGCCTGGGGACGGGACAGATACTCAAAAGGCGGCGGCTACACCTTC.

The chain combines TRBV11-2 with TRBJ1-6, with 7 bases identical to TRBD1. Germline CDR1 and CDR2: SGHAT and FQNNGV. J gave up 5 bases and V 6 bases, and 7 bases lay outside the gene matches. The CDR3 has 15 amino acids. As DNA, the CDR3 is TGTGCCAGCAGTTCCGGGACAGAGGATAATTCACCCCTCCACTTT. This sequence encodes CASSSGTEDNSPLHF.